These 12 T cell receptor beta chains were all obtained from the same sample, sequenced in a study of blood T cell repertoires in COVID-19. Clones were sequenced by immunoSEQ multiplex PCR, and TCRdb holds only the in-frame ones, with some missing. The data show 270,000 or so clones, with 81% seen just once and under 3% held by the top ten. Source material: peripheral blood. The receptor source for this set is a woman aged 55-75 years with active or convalescent COVID-19.

The chain joins TRBV6-5 to TRBJ2-7; 7 bases map to TRBD2. The CDR3 runs 15 residues. Germline V gives CDR1 MNHEY, CDR2 SVGAGI. Unmatched junction bases numbered 10, after V lost 5 bases and J lost 3 bases. CDR3: CASSTPLGGVYEQYF. In DNA form, the CDR3 reads TGTGCCAGCAGTACGCCACTGGGGGGGGTCTACGAGCAGTACTTC.

This clone was seen only once. In DNA, the CDR3 is TGTGCCAGCAGCCTGATGCCGGGACAGGGGGCTTACGAGCAGTACTTC. Translation gives CASSLMPGQGAYEQYF. The rearrangement links TRBV14 to TRBJ2-7, with 12 positions matching TRBD1. In germline, CDR1 is SGHDN, CDR2 FVKESK. The CDR3 consists of 16 residues. V lost 4 bases, J lost 4 bases, and 8 bases stayed unmatched.

The genes are TRBV29-1 and TRBJ1-1; D is undetermined. CDR1 and CDR2 (germline): SQVTM, ANQGSEA. The CDR3 is made up of 13 amino acids. Between the trimmed V and J ends, which lost 1 base and 4 bases, there was a span of 10 bases. The CDR3 protein is CSVEVPAGTEAFF. The DNA for the CDR3 is TGCAGCGTTGAAGTCCCAGCGGGCACTGAAGCTTTCTTT.

J is TRBJ1-4 and V is TRBV7-8; tentatively, D is TRBD1 (6 bases). Germline CDR1 SGHVS, CDR2 FQNEAQ. The ends were cut back, 5 bases at V and 7 bases at J, with 14 bases in the middle. The CDR3 length is 14 residues. CDR3 DNA sequence: TGTGCCAGCAGCCGGGGGCAGGCCCGTGAAAAACTGTTTTTT. This codes for CASSRGQAREKLFF. The entire variable domain, with the rest obtained from reference TRBV7-8 and TRBJ1-4, is as follows: GAGVSQSPRYKVAKRGQDVALRCDPISGHVSLFWYQQALGQGPEFLTYFQNEAQLDKSGLPSDRFFAERPEGSVSTLKIQRTQQEDSAVYLCASSRGQAREKLFFGSGTQLSVL.

This clone was counted once. V gene TRBV7-8 combines with J gene TRBJ2-7; D possibly corresponds to TRBD2 (5 bases). Germline loops: CDR1 SGHVS, CDR2 FQNEAQ. V lost 7 bases to trimming and J lost 6 bases, with 16 bases between them. This CDR3 is 13 amino acids long. In nucleotides, the CDR3 is TGTGCCAGCATCCCTAGCCCCCAGAGCGAGCAGTACTTC. It codes for CASIPSPQSEQYF.

V is TRBV20-1 and J is TRBJ2-3; TRBD1 matches at 9 bases. The J segment lost 2 bases and the V segment lost 3 bases, leaving 3 bases of the junction unmatched. Germline values: CDR1 DFQATT, CDR2 SNEGSKA (reference sequence). This CDR3 has 14 residues. The DNA of the CDR3 is TGCAGTGCTAGTGGACAGGGGCCCACAGATACGCAGTATTTT. Translation gives CSASGQGPTDTQYF.

The table lists this clone with a count of one. This chain connects TRBV5-1 to TRBJ2-5; 7 positions match TRBD2. J gave up 2 bases and V 0 bases, and 7 bases lay outside the gene matches. The germline V gene has CDR1 SGHRS and CDR2 YFSETQ. This CDR3 is 16 amino acids long. In nucleotides, the CDR3 is TGCGCCAGCAGCTTGGGAGCCCTAGCGGATCAAGAGACCCAGTACTTC. Protein sequence: CASSLGALADQETQYF.

The CDR3 region is CASSMRQGDGGAEAFF. The CDR3 bases are TGTGCCAGTAGTATGCGACAGGGGGACGGAGGCGCTGAAGCTTTCTTT. V gene TRBV19 combines with J gene TRBJ1-1, with 9 nucleotides matching TRBD1. Germline-derived CDR1 and CDR2 are LNHDA and SQIVND (reference sequence). There are 16 residues in the CDR3. V dropped 3 bases and J dropped 6; count of bases not matched to a gene: 11.

This clone has more than one count but fewer than ten. Here the CDR3 reads CASRYSGGSTDTQYF. The CDR3 DNA follows: TGTGCCAGCAGGTATAGCGGGGGGTCCACAGATACGCAGTATTTT. The chain joins TRBV7-9 to TRBJ2-3, with 10 bases matching TRBD2. V was clipped by 6 bases and J by 2 bases; unmatched bases: 5. The CDR3 has 15 residues. Germline assignment: CDR1 SEHNR and CDR2 FQNEAQ (reference sequence). Looking up the rest from reference TRBV7-9 and TRBJ2-3 gives the full variable domain: DTGVSQNPRHKITKRGQNVTFRCDPISEHNRLYWYRQTLGQGPEFLTYFQNEAQLEKSRLLSDRFSAERPKGSFSTLEIQRTEQGDSAMYLCASRYSGGSTDTQYFGPGTRLTVL.

This chain links TRBV6-6 with TRBJ1-4, with 7 bases fitting TRBD1. The junction had 5 bases not matched to a gene; V was cut back by 7 bases and J by 0 bases. Germline V gives CDR1 MNHNY, CDR2 SVGAGI (reference sequence). CDR3 length: 15 residues. CDR3 sequence: CASKTGLATNEKLFF. In DNA form, the CDR3 reads TGTGCCAGCAAGACAGGGTTGGCAACTAATGAAAAACTGTTTTTT.

This chain joins TRBV7-9 and TRBJ1-2; no reliable D call. V shed 4 bases and J shed 8 bases, with 14 bases lying between them. The CDR3 sequence is 13 residues long. Germline V gives CDR1 SEHNR, CDR2 FQNEAQ (reference sequence). The chain's CDR3 is CASSSDDGVGYTF. The CDR3 nucleotides are TGTGCCAGCAGCTCCGACGACGGGGTCGGCTACACCTTC. The full variable domain, with the rest looked up from reference TRBV7-9 and TRBJ1-2, is DTGVSQNPRHKITKRGQNVTFRCDPISEHNRLYWYRQTLGQGPEFLTYFQNEAQLEKSRLLSDRFSAERPKGSFSTLEIQRTEQGDSAMYLCASSSDDGVGYTFGSGTRLTVV.

This chain joins TRBV14 and TRBJ1-5; 8 bases match TRBD1. The CDR3 extends over 16 amino acids. The germline CDR1 and CDR2 sequences are SGHDN and FVKESK. V was clipped by 0 bases and J by 1 base; unmatched bases: 2. The CDR3 protein is CASSQDRDRSNQPQHF. The CDR3 nucleotides read TGTGCCAGCAGCCAAGACCGGGACAGGAGCAATCAGCCCCAGCATTTT.